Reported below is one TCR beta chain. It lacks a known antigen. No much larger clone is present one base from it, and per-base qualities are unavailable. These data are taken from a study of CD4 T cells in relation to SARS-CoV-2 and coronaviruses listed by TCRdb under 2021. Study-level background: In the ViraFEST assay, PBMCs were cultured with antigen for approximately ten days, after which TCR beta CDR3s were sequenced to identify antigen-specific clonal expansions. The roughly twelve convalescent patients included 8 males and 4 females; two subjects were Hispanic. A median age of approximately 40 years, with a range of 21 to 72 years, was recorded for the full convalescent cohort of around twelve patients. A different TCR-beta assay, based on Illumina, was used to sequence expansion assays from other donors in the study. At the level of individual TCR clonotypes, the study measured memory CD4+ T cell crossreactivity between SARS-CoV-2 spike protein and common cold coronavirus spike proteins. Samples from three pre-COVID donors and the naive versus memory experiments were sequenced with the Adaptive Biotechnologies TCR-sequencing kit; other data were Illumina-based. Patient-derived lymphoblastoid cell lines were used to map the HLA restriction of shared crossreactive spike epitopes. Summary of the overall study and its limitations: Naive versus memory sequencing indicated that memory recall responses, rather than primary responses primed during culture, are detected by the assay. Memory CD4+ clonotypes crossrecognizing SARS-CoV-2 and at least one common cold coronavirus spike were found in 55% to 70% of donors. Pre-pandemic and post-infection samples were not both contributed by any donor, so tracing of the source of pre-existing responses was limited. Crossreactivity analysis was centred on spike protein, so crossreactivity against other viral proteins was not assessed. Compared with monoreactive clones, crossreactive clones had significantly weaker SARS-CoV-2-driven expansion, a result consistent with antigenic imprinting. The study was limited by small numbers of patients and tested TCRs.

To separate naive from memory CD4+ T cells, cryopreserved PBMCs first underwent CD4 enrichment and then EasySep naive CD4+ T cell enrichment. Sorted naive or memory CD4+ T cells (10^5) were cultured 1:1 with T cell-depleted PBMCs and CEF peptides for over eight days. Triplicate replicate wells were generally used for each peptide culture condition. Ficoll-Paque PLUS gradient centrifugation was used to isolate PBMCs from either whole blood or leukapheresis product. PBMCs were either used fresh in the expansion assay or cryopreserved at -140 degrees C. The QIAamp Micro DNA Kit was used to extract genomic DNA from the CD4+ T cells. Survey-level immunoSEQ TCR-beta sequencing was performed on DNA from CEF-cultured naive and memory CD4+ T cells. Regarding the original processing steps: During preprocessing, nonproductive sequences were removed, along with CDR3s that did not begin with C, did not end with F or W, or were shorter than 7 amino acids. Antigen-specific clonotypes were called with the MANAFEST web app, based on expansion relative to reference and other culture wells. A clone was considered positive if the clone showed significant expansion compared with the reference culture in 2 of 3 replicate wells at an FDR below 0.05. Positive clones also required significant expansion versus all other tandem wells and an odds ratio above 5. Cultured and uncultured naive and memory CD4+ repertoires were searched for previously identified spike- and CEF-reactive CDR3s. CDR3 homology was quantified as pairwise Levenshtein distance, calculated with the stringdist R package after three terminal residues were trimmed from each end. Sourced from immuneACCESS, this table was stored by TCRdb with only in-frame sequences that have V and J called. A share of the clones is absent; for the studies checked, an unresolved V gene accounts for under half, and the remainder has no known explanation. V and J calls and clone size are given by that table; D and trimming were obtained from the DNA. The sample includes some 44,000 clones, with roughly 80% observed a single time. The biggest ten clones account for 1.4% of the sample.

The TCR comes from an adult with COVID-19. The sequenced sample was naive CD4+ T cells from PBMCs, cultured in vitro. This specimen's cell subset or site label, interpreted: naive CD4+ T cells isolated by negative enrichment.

The CDR3 has the sequence CASSLQAGGPGEQYF. The DNA reads as follows: TGTGCCAGCAGTTTGCAAGCGGGAGGGCCGGGTGAGCAGTACTTC. The chain was built from TRBV27 and TRBJ2-7, and 10 bases in between align with TRBD2. There are 15 amino acids in the CDR3, from cysteine to phenylalanine inclusive. Here the CDR3 DNA is all that survives: 45 bases in frame from base 1. Trimming removed 3 bases from V and 7 bases from J; the gene matches leave 9 bases unexplained. CDR1 and CDR2 were assigned from the germline V gene (reference sequence) as MNHEY and SMNVEV.